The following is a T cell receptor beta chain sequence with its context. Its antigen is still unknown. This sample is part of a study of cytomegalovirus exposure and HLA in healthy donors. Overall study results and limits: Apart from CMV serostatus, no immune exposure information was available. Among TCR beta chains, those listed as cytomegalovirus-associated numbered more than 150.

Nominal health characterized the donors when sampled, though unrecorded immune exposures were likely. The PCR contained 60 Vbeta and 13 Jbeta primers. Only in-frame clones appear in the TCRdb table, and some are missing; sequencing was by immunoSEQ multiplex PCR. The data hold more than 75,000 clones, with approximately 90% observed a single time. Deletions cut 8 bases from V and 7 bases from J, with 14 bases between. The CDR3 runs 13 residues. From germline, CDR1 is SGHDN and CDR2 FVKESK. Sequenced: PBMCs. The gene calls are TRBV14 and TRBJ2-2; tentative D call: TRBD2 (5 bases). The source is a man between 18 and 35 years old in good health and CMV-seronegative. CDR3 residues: CASGIVRGGELFF. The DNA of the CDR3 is TGTGCCAGCGGGATTGTTCGGGGCGGGGAGCTGTTTTTT.